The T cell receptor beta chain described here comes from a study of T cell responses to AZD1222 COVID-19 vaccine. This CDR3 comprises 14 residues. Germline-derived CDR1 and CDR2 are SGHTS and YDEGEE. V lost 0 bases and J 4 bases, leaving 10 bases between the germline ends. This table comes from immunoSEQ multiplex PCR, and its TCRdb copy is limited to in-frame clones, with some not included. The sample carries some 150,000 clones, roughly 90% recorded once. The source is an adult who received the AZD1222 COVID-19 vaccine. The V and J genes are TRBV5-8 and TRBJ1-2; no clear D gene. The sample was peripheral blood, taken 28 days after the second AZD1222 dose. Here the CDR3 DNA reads TGTGCCAGCAGCTTGGAAATCCGGCTCTATGGCTACACCTTC. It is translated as CASSLEIRLYGYTF.